Shown below are 29 T cell receptor beta chains from a single sample sequenced in a study of shared clonotypes between healthy human individuals. Clones were read by immunoSEQ multiplex PCR, and TCRdb kept only the in-frame ones, dropping some. The repertoire includes over 800,000 clones, 90% to 95% of them detected once, and under 30% sits in the top ten. Selected positively for CCR7 and CD45RO-negative, naive CD8 cells excluded terminally differentiated effector memory CD45RA+ cells. The sequenced sample was naive CD8+ T cells sorted from blood. The receptor set was obtained from a man aged 30-40 years in good health.

The chain recombines TRBV10-1 with TRBJ2-1; 12 nucleotides align to TRBD2. The CDR3 is 23 residues long. CDR1 and CDR2 from the germline V gene are WNHNN and SYGVQD (reference sequence). Trimming cost V 2 bases and J 2 bases; bases outside gene matches: 22. For the CDR3, the DNA is TGCGCCAGCAGTGAGCCCGGACCTAGCGGGAGGGCGATGGGGTCGCCTGCCTACAATGAGCAGTTCTTC. The encoded protein is CASSEPGPSGRAMGSPAYNEQFF.

The chain recombines TRBV11-2 with TRBJ2-3, with a weak D call TRBD2 (6 bases). Germline V gene data show CDR1 as SGHAT and CDR2 as FQNNGV. Trimming took 1 base from V and 0 from J, leaving 8 bases between them. This CDR3 has 15 residues. The CDR3 DNA reads as TGTGCCAGCAGCTTAGGTGGGACTAGCACAGATACGCAGTATTTT. Residues: CASSLGGTSTDTQYF.

The rearrangement joins TRBV12-5 to TRBJ2-1, with D perhaps TRBD2 (6 bases). The CDR3 is 18 amino acids. Trimming shortened V by 0 bases and J by 5 bases, and 20 bases separated the two germline ends. CDR1 LGHNT and CDR2 FRNRAP come from the germline V gene. CDR3 sequence: CASGLVRSSAGRNNEQFF. The DNA of the CDR3 is TGTGCTAGTGGTTTGGTAAGGTCTAGCGCCGGCCGGAACAATGAGCAGTTCTTC.

The chain links TRBV7-9 to TRBJ2-5, with D maybe TRBD1 (5 bases). Looked up from germline, CDR1 is SEHNR and CDR2 is FQNEAQ (reference sequence). Trimming removed 5 bases at V and 0 bases at J, with 10 bases between. The CDR3 totals 14 residues. The CDR3 DNA reads as TGTGCCAGCAGCGCACCAGGGTACCAAGAGACCCAGTACTTC. Encoded protein: CASSAPGYQETQYF.

This chain uses TRBV27 with TRBJ2-7, with 10 bases fitting TRBD2. V lost 2 bases, J lost 5 bases, and 6 bases stayed unmatched. The germline gives CDR1 MNHEY, CDR2 SMNVEV (reference sequence). The CDR3 runs to 15 residues. The CDR3 reads CASSLKAGGPNEQYF. Here the CDR3 DNA reads TGTGCCAGCAGTTTAAAAGCGGGAGGGCCCAACGAGCAGTACTTC.

The J gene is TRBJ2-1, the V gene TRBV6-6; D is uncertain. CDR3 size: 14 residues. V dropped 6 bases and J dropped 7 bases, with 16 bases sitting between them. Germline V gene sequence: CDR1 MNHNY, CDR2 SVGAGI (reference sequence). The CDR3 spells CASSPRGSRNEQFF. CDR3 sequence (DNA): TGTGCCAGCAGCCCGCGAGGTTCGAGGAATGAGCAGTTCTTC.

This chain uses TRBV27 with TRBJ1-2; 8 nucleotides align to TRBD1. Trimming at V came to 6 bases and at J to 4 bases, leaving 4 bases not matched to a gene. The germline gives CDR1 MNHEY, CDR2 SMNVEV (reference sequence). The CDR3 totals 13 residues. DNA of the CDR3: TGTGCCAGCAGGGCCGGGACAGGCTATGGCTACACCTTC. It specifies CASRAGTGYGYTF.

The genes are TRBV2 and TRBJ2-7; D possibly uses TRBD1 or TRBD2 (11 bases each). The CDR3 spans 24 residues. Germline lookup yields CDR1 SNHLY and CDR2 FYNNEI. The V end was cut by 5 bases, the J end by 0 bases, with 41 bases between. CDR3 amino acids: CASSIEAWDRGITSGSLSSYEQYF. The CDR3 DNA is TGTGCCAGCAGTATTGAAGCCTGGGACAGGGGGATTACTAGCGGGAGTCTCTCCTCCTACGAGCAGTACTTC.

V is TRBV27 and J is TRBJ2-1; the match to TRBD2 covers 11 bases. The CDR3 has 16 residues. CDR1 is MNHEY, CDR2 SMNVEV, per germline (reference sequence). After removal of 3 bases from V and 10 bases from J, the junction contained 11 bases not matched to a gene. CDR3 region: CASSFQRLAGQPEQFF. As DNA, the CDR3 is TGTGCCAGCAGTTTCCAACGACTAGCGGGACAACCAGAGCAGTTCTTC.

The chain recombines TRBV11-2 with TRBJ2-1, with 10 bases matching TRBD2. CDR1 SGHAT and CDR2 FQNNGV come from the germline V gene. CDR3 length: 15 amino acids. The J segment lost 2 bases and the V segment lost 6 bases, leaving 4 bases of the junction unmatched. The CDR3 DNA reads as TGTGCCAGCAGGGCCGGGACTAGCGCCTACAATGAGCAGTTCTTC. This translates into CASRAGTSAYNEQFF.

This sequence joins TRBV6-5 and TRBJ2-2; D call uncertain. This CDR3 has 14 residues. Germline V gene sequence: CDR1 MNHEY, CDR2 SVGAGI. Trimming cost V 1 base and J 4 bases, with 7 bases left between them. CDR3 amino acids: CASSYYSLTGELFF. Here the CDR3 DNA reads TGTGCCAGCAGTTACTACAGCCTCACCGGGGAGCTGTTTTTT.

The V call is TRBV27, the J call TRBJ2-5; D may be TRBD2 (5 bases). Germline CDR1 MNHEY, CDR2 SMNVEV (reference sequence). This CDR3 is built from 14 residues. V lost 4 bases to trimming and J lost 4 bases, with 13 bases between them. The CDR3 reads CASSSGYKLETQYF. As DNA, the CDR3 is TGTGCCAGCAGTTCGGGATACAAACTAGAGACCCAGTACTTC.

The genes are TRBV13 and TRBJ2-1, with 10 bases matching TRBD2. Germline lookup yields CDR1 PRHDT and CDR2 FYEKMQ (reference sequence). Germline trimming cut 0 bases from V and 2 bases from J; bases unmatched to any gene: 1. This CDR3 has 16 amino acids. The CDR3 sequence: CASSLGTSGPYNEQFF. CDR3 sequence (DNA): TGTGCCAGCAGCTTAGGGACTAGCGGGCCCTACAATGAGCAGTTCTTC.

The CDR3 DNA reads as TGTGCCAGCAGCGTAGGCCGAAGTCCCTACGAGCAGTACTTC. Translated: CASSVGRSPYEQYF. The chain is built from TRBV9 and TRBJ2-7, with D hard to call. Deletions cut 0 bases from V and 2 bases from J, with 9 bases between. Germline CDR1 SGDLS, CDR2 YYNGEE. The CDR3 has 14 residues. The full variable domain, completed using reference TRBV9 and TRBJ2-7, is DSGVTQTPKHLITATGQRVTLRCSPRSGDLSVYWYQQSLDQGLQFLIQYYNGEERAKGNILERFSAQQFPDLHSELNLSSLELGDSALYFCASSVGRSPYEQYFGPGTRLTVT.

The V gene is TRBV6-5, the J gene TRBJ1-4, with D possibly matching TRBD1 (5 bases). V dropped 9 bases and J dropped 4 bases, with 15 bases sitting between them. This CDR3 is 14 amino acids long. Germline values: CDR1 MNHEY, CDR2 SVGAGI. CDR3 bases: TGTGCCAGTGGGACGGAAGGTTATAATGAAAAACTGTTTTTT. It yields the protein CASGTEGYNEKLFF.

This sequence joins TRBV5-6 and TRBJ2-7; D may correspond to TRBD1 or TRBD2 (5 bases each). Deletions cut 0 bases from V and 3 bases from J, with 16 bases between. CDR1 is SGHDT and CDR2 is YYEEEE in the germline V gene. The CDR3 covers 16 residues. The CDR3 protein is CASSLGVGVTGYEQYF. CDR3 sequence (DNA): TGTGCCAGCAGCTTGGGGGTCGGGGTTACAGGCTACGAGCAGTACTTC.

Of note for this clone: The same CDR3 can be traced to other DNA sequences in this sample. The gene calls are TRBV7-9 and TRBJ1-5, with D perhaps TRBD1 (5 bases). The CDR3 has 14 residues. CDR1 and CDR2 from the germline V gene are SEHNR and FQNEAQ (reference sequence). Trimming took off 5 bases at V and 0 bases at J, with 8 bases between the two ends. The CDR3 here is CASSADNSNQPQHF. In nucleotides, the CDR3 is TGTGCCAGCAGCGCGGACAATAGCAATCAGCCCCAGCATTTT. The full variable domain, completed using reference TRBV7-9 and TRBJ1-5, is DTGVSQNPRHKITKRGQNVTFRCDPISEHNRLYWYRQTLGQGPEFLTYFQNEAQLEKSRLLSDRFSAERPKGSFSTLEIQRTEQGDSAMYLCASSADNSNQPQHFGDGTRLSIL.

The V and J genes are TRBV7-8 and TRBJ2-7; D remains ambiguous. CDR3 length equals 14 residues. Germline V gene data show CDR1 as SGHVS and CDR2 as FQNEAQ. V was pared by 3 bases and J by 4 bases, with 13 bases between. The CDR3 reads CASSLDLDGYEQYF. In nucleotides, the CDR3 is TGTGCCAGCAGCTTGGACCTAGACGGTTACGAGCAGTACTTC.

This clone was detected ten times or more. V usage is TRBV7-9 and J usage is TRBJ2-3; D not resolved. This CDR3 contains 14 residues. The germline V and J ends were trimmed by 5 bases and 1 base, with 10 bases remaining between them. Germline V CDR1 and CDR2: SEHNR, FQNEAQ (reference sequence). CDR3 DNA sequence: TGTGCCAGCAGCCCCGTTGACGGCACAGATACGCAGTATTTT. Residues: CASSPVDGTDTQYF.

The CDR3 loop reads CASSLTEGQEQFF. CDR3 coding DNA: TGCGCCAGCAGCTTGACCGAGGGCCAGGAGCAGTTCTTC. The chain carries TRBV5-1 and TRBJ2-1, with a tentative D call TRBD2 (5 bases). This CDR3 region has 13 residues. Germline V CDR1 and CDR2: SGHRS, YFSETQ. V lost 1 base, J lost 10 bases, and 12 bases lay in between.

This clone has just a few counts. V gene TRBV25-1 combines with J gene TRBJ2-7; D may be TRBD1 (6 bases). Germline CDR1 and CDR2: MGHDK and SYGVNS. Trimming pared 4 bases from V and 7 bases from J, leaving 14 bases between. The CDR3 covers 13 residues. The CDR3 DNA reads as TGTGCCAGCAGTGCCACCCAGGGGATAGAGCAGTACTTC. This codes for CASSATQGIEQYF.

The chain joins TRBV6-5 to TRBJ2-1; a weak D match, TRBD1 (5 bases). CDR3 size: 14 residues. CDR1 and CDR2 (germline): MNHEY, SVGAGI. The V and J ends lost 0 bases and 4 bases respectively, with 7 bases between them. The CDR3 bases are TGTGCCAGCAGTTACTCGCGACAGTACAATGAGCAGTTCTTC. It yields the protein CASSYSRQYNEQFF.

V gene TRBV7-9 combines with J gene TRBJ2-5; 14 bases align to TRBD2. Germline CDR1 reads SEHNR; CDR2 reads FQNEAQ (reference sequence). J gave up 1 base and V 5 bases, and 6 bases lay outside the gene matches. This CDR3 is built from 17 residues. In nucleotides, the CDR3 is TGTGCCAGCAGCAGAGGGACTAGCGGGAGTTTCCAAGAGACCCAGTACTTC. Its protein is CASSRGTSGSFQETQYF.

V is TRBV7-9 and J is TRBJ2-2; TRBD1 aligns across 9 bases. The germline gives CDR1 SEHNR, CDR2 FQNEAQ (reference sequence). The CDR3 has 15 residues. After removal of 5 bases from V and 4 bases from J, the junction contained 5 bases not matched to a gene. CDR3 region: CASSPRDRATGELFF. For the CDR3, the DNA is TGTGCCAGCAGCCCCAGGGACAGGGCCACCGGGGAGCTGTTTTTT.

The chain recombines TRBV13 with TRBJ2-5; unclear D gene. V was trimmed by 0 bases and J by 1 base, leaving 9 bases between them. Germline V gene data show CDR1 as PRHDT and CDR2 as FYEKMQ (reference sequence). The CDR3 contains 15 residues. CDR3 DNA: TGTGCCAGCAGCTTAGGCTCGGGTAGCCAAGAGACCCAGTACTTC. It is translated as CASSLGSGSQETQYF.

The chain carries TRBV2 and TRBJ2-7; TRBD2 is a possible D gene (6 bases). The V end was cut by 4 bases, the J end by 7 bases, with 11 bases between. Germline V gene lookup returns CDR1 SNHLY and CDR2 FYNNEI. CDR3 length: 12 residues. The CDR3 nucleotides are TGTGCCAGCAGTGGCAGGAGGGAGGAGCAGTACTTC. Its protein is CASSGRREEQYF.

CDR3 in amino acids: CASSVTTDTQYF. CDR3 coding DNA: TGTGCCAGCAGCGTGACAACAGATACGCAGTATTTT. J is TRBJ2-3 and V is TRBV9; no clear D. Germline CDR1 SGDLS, CDR2 YYNGEE. The CDR3 loop spans 12 amino acids. V was cut by 2 bases and J by 3 bases, with 4 bases left in between.

Comment on this clone: Relative to the germline gene, one junction end is altered; a read error may explain this. The same CDR3 also results from other DNA sequences found in this sample. The genes are TRBV7-9 and TRBJ2-7; 10 bases line up with TRBD2. The germline V gene has CDR1 SEHNR and CDR2 FQNEAQ (reference sequence). The CDR3 length is 12 residues. The CDR3 protein is CASSLAGGEQYF. In DNA, the CDR3 is TGTGCCAGCAGTTTAGCGGGAGGAGAGCAGTACTTC.

This clone appeared a single time. The rearrangement uses TRBV7-9 and TRBJ1-1, with D unresolved. Germline loops: CDR1 SEHNR, CDR2 FQNEAQ (reference sequence). Trimming stripped 1 base from V and 1 base from J, with 10 bases between. The CDR3 contains 15 residues. The CDR3 region is CASSLGLTPNTEAFF. In nucleotides, the CDR3 is TGTGCCAGCAGCTTAGGGCTTACACCGAACACTGAAGCTTTCTTT.